This T cell receptor beta chain was identified during a study of T cells in Graves' hyperthyroidism and ophthalmopathy. Study-level points and caveats: Most expanded thyroid clonotypes above 0.001 recurred in blood. Ophthalmopathy was predicted by the model a median of approximately 6 months ahead of onset. Classification by a 13 V-J model distinguished ophthalmopathy from stable hyperthyroidism.

Uncontrolled infection, other autoimmune disease, pregnancy or lactation led to exclusion. This clonotype came up once. Its cognate antigen is unknown. From RNA transcripts, TCR beta CDR3 regions were amplified. RT-PCR in the first round (using the HTBI primer set) targeted the TCR CDR3. TCRdb passed the multiplex PCR reads through MiXCR, listing each CDR3 protein once. The table records 650,000 to 800,000 distinct CDR3 sequences, nearly 45% of them present only once. The TCR comes from an adult man with Graves' disease, either hyperthyroidism or ophthalmopathy (not recorded which). Sequences were obtained from peripheral blood or thyroid tissue (not recorded which).

CDR3 residues: CSARDFYEKLFF. Written as DNA, the CDR3 is TGCAGTGCTAGAGATTTTTATGAAAAACTGTTTTTT. This chain links TRBV20-1 with TRBJ1-4; no definite D call. V gave up 0 bases and J gave up 6 bases, with 5 bases separating them. Germline V CDR1 and CDR2: DFQATT, SNEGSKA (reference sequence). The CDR3 is 12 residues long.